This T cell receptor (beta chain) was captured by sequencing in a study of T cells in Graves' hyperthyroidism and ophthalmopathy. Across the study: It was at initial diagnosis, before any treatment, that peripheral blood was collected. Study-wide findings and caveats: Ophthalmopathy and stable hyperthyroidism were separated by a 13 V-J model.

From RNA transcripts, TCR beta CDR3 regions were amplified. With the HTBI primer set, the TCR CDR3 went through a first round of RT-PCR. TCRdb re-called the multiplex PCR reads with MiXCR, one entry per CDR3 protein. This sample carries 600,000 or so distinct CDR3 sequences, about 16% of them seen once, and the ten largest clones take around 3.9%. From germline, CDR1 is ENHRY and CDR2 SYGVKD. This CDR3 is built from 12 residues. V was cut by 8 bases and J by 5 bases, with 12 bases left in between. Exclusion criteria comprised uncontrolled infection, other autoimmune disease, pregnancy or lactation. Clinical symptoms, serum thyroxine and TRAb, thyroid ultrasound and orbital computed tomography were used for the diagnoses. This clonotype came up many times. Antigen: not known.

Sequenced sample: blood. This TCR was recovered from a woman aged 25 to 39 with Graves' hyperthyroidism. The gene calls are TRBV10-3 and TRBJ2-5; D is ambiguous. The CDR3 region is CAIPVPRETQYF. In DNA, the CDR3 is TGTGCCATCCCCGTTCCGCGTGAGACCCAGTACTTC.